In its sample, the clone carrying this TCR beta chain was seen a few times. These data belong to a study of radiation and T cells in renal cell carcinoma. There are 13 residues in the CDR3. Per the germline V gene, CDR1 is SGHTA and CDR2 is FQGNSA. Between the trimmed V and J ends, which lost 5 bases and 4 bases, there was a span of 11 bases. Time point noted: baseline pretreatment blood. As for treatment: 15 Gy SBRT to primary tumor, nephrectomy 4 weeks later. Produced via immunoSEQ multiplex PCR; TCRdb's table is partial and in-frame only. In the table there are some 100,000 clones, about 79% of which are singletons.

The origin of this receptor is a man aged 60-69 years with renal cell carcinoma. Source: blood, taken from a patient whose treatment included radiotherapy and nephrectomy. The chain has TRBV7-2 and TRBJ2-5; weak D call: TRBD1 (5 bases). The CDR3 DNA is TGTGCCAGCAGCAAGTGGCAGGGAGAGACCCAGTACTTC. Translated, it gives CASSKWQGETQYF.